This record concerns one T cell receptor beta chain sequence. The sample originates from a study of blood T cell repertoires in COVID-19. In the original processing: By means of reference gene primer amplification, nucleated cell counts were estimated. The repertoire was sequenced with immunoSEQ multiplex PCR; TCRdb's copy has only in-frame clones and lacks some. The DNA was the basis for D and trimming; V, J and clone size are from that table. The sample yields about 98,000 clones, around nine tenths seen once. In germline, CDR1 is SNHLY, CDR2 FYNNEI. V was clipped by 6 bases and J by 4 bases; unmatched bases: 7. The CDR3 covers 15 residues.

The sequence came from a man aged 50 to 59 with acute or convalescent COVID-19. V gene TRBV2 combines with J gene TRBJ2-2, with TRBD2 matching over 8 bases. Sequencing was performed on peripheral blood. The CDR3 nucleotides are TGTGCCAGCAGCCTTCGACTAGCGCCCACCGGGGAGCTGTTTTTT. Protein product: CASSLRLAPTGELFF.